The 7 T cell receptor beta chains below were found in one sample sequenced in a study of brain T cells in children with intractable seizures. Profiling relied on immunoSEQ multiplex PCR, and the TCRdb table lists in-frame clones only, not all of them. The sample shows about 340,000 clones, 93% of them seen only once. Stated time point: blood from clinic visit 5 months post-surgery; TSC patient then seizure free. The sequencing here drew on peripheral blood, taken about 5 months after surgery. These receptor sequences come from a boy under three years old with tuberous sclerosis and intractable seizures.

The J gene is TRBJ2-7, the V gene TRBV5-4; TRBD2 matches at 11 bases. This CDR3 comprises 15 residues. The junction had 5 bases not matched to a gene; V was cut back by 4 bases and J by 2 bases. The V gene's germline CDR1 is SGHNT and CDR2 YYREEE (reference sequence). In DNA form, the CDR3 reads TGTGCCAGCAGCCCGACTAGCGGGACCCCCTACGAGCAGTACTTC. Translated, it gives CASSPTSGTPYEQYF. The full variable domain, in which reference TRBV5-4 and TRBJ2-7 provide the parts outside the CDR3, is ETGVTQSPTHLIKTRGQQVTLRCSSQSGHNTVSWYQQALGQGPQFIFQYYREEENGRGNFPPRFSGLQFPNYSSELNVNALELDDSALYLCASSPTSGTPYEQYFGPGTRLTVT.

The V call is TRBV19, the J call TRBJ2-3, with D possibly matching TRBD2 (7 bases). V was shortened by 3 bases and J by 6 bases, with 16 bases between the two germline ends. The CDR3 consists of 15 residues. Germline CDR1 is LNHDA and CDR2 is SQIVND (reference sequence). The CDR3 region has the DNA TGTGCCAGTAGTATGGGGGGGCGTTTTGGGGATACGCAGTATTTT. It translates to CASSMGGRFGDTQYF. Full variable domain (remainder filled in from reference TRBV19 and TRBJ2-3): DGGITQSPKYLFRKEGQNVTLSCEQNLNHDAMYWYRQDPGQGLRLIYYSQIVNDFQKGDIAEGYSVSREKKESFPLTVTSAQKNPTAFYLCASSMGGRFGDTQYFGPGTRLTVL.

Comments on this clone: A read error may produce the germline difference seen at one junction end. The sample carries other DNA sequences with the same CDR3. The V gene is TRBV18, the J gene TRBJ1-1, with D unclear. This CDR3 region has 13 residues. Per the germline V gene, CDR1 is KGHSH and CDR2 is LQKENI. CDR3 in DNA: TGCGCCAGCTCTTCCGACACGAACACTGAAGCTTTCTTT. It is translated as CASSSDTNTEAFF.

The chain carries TRBV7-9 and TRBJ2-1; 8 nucleotides agree with TRBD2. The CDR3 sequence is 15 residues long. From germline, CDR1 is SEHNR and CDR2 FQNEAQ (reference sequence). The V gene end was trimmed by 5 bases and the J gene end by 0 bases; junction bases not matched to a gene: 3. The CDR3 here is CASSTGLASYNEQFF. CDR3 DNA sequence: TGTGCCAGCAGCACCGGACTAGCCTCCTACAATGAGCAGTTCTTC.

This clone was counted once. V usage is TRBV6-5 and J usage is TRBJ2-3; D not resolved. The CDR3 loop spans 14 amino acids. From germline, CDR1 is MNHEY and CDR2 SVGAGI. Trimming left V 8 bases short and J 4 bases short, with 16 bases between. CDR3 residues: CASLVDQPPDTQYF. The CDR3 bases are TGTGCCAGCCTAGTAGACCAGCCCCCAGATACGCAGTATTTT.

This sequence joins TRBV10-3 and TRBJ2-2; D is perhaps TRBD1 (6 bases). Trimming cost V 8 bases and J 1 base, with 8 bases left between them. This CDR3 has 13 amino acids. Per germline, CDR1 ENHRY and CDR2 SYGVKD. The CDR3 here is CAISGQNTGELFF. In nucleotides, the CDR3 is TGTGCCATCTCGGGACAGAACACCGGGGAGCTGTTTTTT.

Details on this clone: The sample contains more than one DNA sequence encoding this CDR3. The chain couples TRBV7-2 to TRBJ1-1; no clear D. Trimming pared 6 bases from V and 2 bases from J, leaving 10 bases between. From germline, CDR1 is SGHTA and CDR2 FQGNSA. The CDR3 consists of 13 residues. Written as DNA, the CDR3 is TGTGCCAGCAGTCGGACGGGAAACACTGAAGCTTTCTTT. It encodes CASSRTGNTEAFF.